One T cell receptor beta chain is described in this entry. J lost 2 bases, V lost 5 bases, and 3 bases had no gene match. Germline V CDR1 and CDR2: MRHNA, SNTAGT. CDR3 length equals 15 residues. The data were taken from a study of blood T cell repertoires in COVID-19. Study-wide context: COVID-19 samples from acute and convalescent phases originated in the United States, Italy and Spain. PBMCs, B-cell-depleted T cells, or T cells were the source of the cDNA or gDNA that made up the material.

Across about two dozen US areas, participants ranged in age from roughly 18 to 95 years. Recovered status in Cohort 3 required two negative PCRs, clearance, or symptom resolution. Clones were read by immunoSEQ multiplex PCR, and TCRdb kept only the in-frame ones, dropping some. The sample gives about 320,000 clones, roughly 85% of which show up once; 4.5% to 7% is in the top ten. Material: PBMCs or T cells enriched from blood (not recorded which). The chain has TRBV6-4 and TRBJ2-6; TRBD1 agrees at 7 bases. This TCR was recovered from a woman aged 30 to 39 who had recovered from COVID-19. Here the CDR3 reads CASSPTGAGANVLTF. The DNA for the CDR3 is TGTGCCAGCAGTCCAACAGGGGCTGGGGCCAACGTCCTGACTTTC.